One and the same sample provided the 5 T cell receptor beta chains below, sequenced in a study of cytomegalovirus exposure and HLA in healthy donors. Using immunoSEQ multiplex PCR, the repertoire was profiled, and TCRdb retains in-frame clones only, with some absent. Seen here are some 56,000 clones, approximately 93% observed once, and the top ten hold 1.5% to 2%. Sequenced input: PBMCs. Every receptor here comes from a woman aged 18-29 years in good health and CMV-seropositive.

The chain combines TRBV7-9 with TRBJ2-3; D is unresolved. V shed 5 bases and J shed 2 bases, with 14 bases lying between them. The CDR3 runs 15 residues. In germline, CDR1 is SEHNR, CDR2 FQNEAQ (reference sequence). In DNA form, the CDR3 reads TGTGCCAGCAGCCCCCCGCTAGAGGCCACAGATACGCAGTATTTT. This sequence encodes CASSPPLEATDTQYF. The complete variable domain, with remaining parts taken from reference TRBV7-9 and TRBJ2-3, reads DTGVSQNPRHKITKRGQNVTFRCDPISEHNRLYWYRQTLGQGPEFLTYFQNEAQLEKSRLLSDRFSAERPKGSFSTLEIQRTEQGDSAMYLCASSPPLEATDTQYFGPGTRLTVL.

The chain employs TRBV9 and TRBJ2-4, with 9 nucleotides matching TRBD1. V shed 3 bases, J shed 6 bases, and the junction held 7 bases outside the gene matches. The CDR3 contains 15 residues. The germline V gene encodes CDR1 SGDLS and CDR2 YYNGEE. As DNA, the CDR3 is TGTGCCAGCAGCGGAGAGGACAGGGGAATAAACATTCAGTACTTC. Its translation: CASSGEDRGINIQYF. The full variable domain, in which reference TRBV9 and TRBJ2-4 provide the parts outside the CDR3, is DSGVTQTPKHLITATGQRVTLRCSPRSGDLSVYWYQQSLDQGLQFLIQYYNGEERAKGNILERFSAQQFPDLHSELNLSSLELGDSALYFCASSGEDRGINIQYFGAGTRLSVL.

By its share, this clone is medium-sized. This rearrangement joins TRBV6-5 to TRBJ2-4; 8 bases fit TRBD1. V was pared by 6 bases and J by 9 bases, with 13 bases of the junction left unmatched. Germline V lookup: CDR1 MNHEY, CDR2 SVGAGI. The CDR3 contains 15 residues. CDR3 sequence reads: CASSPVGQGNSIQYF. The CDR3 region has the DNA TGTGCCAGCAGCCCCGTTGGACAGGGTAATAGCATTCAGTACTTC.

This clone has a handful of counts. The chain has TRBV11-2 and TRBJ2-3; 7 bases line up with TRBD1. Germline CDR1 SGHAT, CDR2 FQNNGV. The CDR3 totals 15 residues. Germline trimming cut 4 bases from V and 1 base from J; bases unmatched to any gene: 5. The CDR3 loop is CASSSQGVRTDTQYF. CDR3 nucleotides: TGTGCCAGCAGCTCCCAGGGGGTTCGCACAGATACGCAGTATTTT.

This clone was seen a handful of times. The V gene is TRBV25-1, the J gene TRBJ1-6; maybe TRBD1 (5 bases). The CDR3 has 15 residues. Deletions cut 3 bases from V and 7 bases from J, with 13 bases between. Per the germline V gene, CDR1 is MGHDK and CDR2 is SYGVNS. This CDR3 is CASSDQGGGNSPLHF. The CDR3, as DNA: TGTGCCAGCAGTGATCAGGGCGGGGGAAATTCACCCCTCCACTTT.